The 13 T cell receptor beta chains below come from one sample, sequenced in a study of vaccination and CD4 T cells after COVID-19. The treatment was: approximately 11-day PBMC culture with coronavirus spike peptide pools or control peptides (ViraFEST assay). Those CD4+ T cells from the unexposed donor predate the COVID-19 pandemic (2011-2018). These TCRs are of unknown antigen specificity. Sequencing of the DNA from cultured CD4+ T cells was carried out with the Oncomine TCR Beta short-read assay. Investigators isolated genomic DNA from cultured CD4+ T cells. Using its own MiXCR run on the PCR reads, TCRdb lists one record per CDR3 protein. Among 10,000 or so distinct CDR3 sequences listed, under 35% were seen once. Sequencing was carried out using CD4+ T cells from blood, cultured in vitro. These receptors all come from a human donor in good health.

The V gene is TRBV6-2 or TRBV6-3, the J gene TRBJ2-1; D unclear. The CDR3 runs 13 residues. The germline gives CDR1 MNHEY, CDR2 SVGEGT. The V end lost 8 bases, the J end lost 5 bases, and 13 bases lay between the germline ends. CDR3 nucleotide sequence: TGTGCCAGCCTATTTGGACCCCACAATGAGCAGTTCTTC. Amino acids: CASLFGPHNEQFF.

The rearrangement joins TRBV6-1 to TRBJ2-7; 7 nucleotides agree with TRBD1. Germline CDR1 MNHNS, CDR2 SASEGT. With V trimmed by 6 bases and J by 2 bases, 7 bases remained unmatched. This CDR3 is 14 amino acids long. The CDR3 coding sequence is TGTGCCAGCAGCCCCCCGGGACAGCCCTACGAGCAGTACTTC. The encoded protein is CASSPPGQPYEQYF.

J is TRBJ2-1 and V is TRBV7-9; 12 bases map to TRBD2. CDR1 is SEHNR, CDR2 FQNEAQ, per germline (reference sequence). V gave up 5 bases and J gave up 5 bases; unmatched junction bases: 1. The CDR3 totals 14 residues. The CDR3 DNA reads as TGTGCCAGCAGCCCTAGCGGGGGGGACAATGAGCAGTTCTTC. It specifies CASSPSGGDNEQFF. Drawing the rest from reference TRBV7-9 and TRBJ2-1, the complete variable domain is DTGVSQNPRHKITKRGQNVTFRCDPISEHNRLYWYRQTLGQGPEFLTYFQNEAQLEKSRLLSDRFSAERPKGSFSTLEIQRTEQGDSAMYLCASSPSGGDNEQFFGPGTRLTVL.

As regards this clonotype: This CDR3 fails to terminate in the conserved phenylalanine or tryptophan, so it likely reflects a read error. The DNA is left out, because the CDR3 cannot be placed on it with certainty; the CDR3 is given as TCRdb lists it. The chain has TRBV21-1 and TRBJ1-2. TRBV21-1 is classified as a pseudogene. The CDR3 region is 13 residues in length, termini included. The CDR3 spells CASSKGGKPGYTL.

The chain carries TRBV6-5 and TRBJ1-2, with 7 bases matching TRBD1. CDR3 size: 13 residues. With V trimmed by 4 bases and J by 6 bases, 5 bases remained unmatched. Germline V CDR1 and CDR2: MNHEY, SVGAGI. This chain's CDR3 is CASSFTGTDGYTF. CDR3 DNA sequence: TGTGCCAGCAGTTTCACCGGGACAGATGGCTACACCTTC.

V is TRBV20-1 and J is TRBJ1-2, with D perhaps TRBD1 (5 bases). The CDR3 runs 16 residues. CDR1 and CDR2 (germline): DFQATT, SNEGSKA (reference sequence). Between the trimmed V and J ends, which lost 6 bases and 4 bases, there was a span of 24 bases. CDR3 nucleotide sequence: TGCAGTGCAACGAGGGGCTCCCGGGAATCTCTCTATGGCTACACCTTC. Residues: CSATRGSRESLYGYTF.

The chain carries TRBV14 and TRBJ1-6; 7 bases map to TRBD1. V lost 3 bases and J lost 2; bases outside the gene matches: 7. The germline gives CDR1 SGHDN, CDR2 FVKESK. This CDR3 comprises 17 residues. CDR3 protein: CASSQTRQGAYNSPLHF. The DNA for the CDR3 is TGTGCCAGCAGCCAGACACGACAGGGTGCCTATAATTCACCCCTCCACTTT.

The chain recombines TRBV7-2 with TRBJ1-6, with TRBD1 identical over 7 bases. With V trimmed by 0 bases and J by 7 bases, 3 bases remained unmatched. The CDR3 runs 15 residues. Germline CDR1 reads SGHTA; CDR2 reads FQGNSA. The CDR3 loop is CASSLARQGNSPLHF. As DNA, the CDR3 is TGTGCCAGCAGCTTAGCGAGACAGGGAAATTCACCCCTCCACTTT.

The DNA of the CDR3 is TGTGCCAGCAGCTTAGCGGGATTAGCCTACAATGAGCAGTTCTTC. This sequence encodes CASSLAGLAYNEQFF. The chain combines TRBV7-2 with TRBJ2-1; D call uncertain. CDR1 SGHTA and CDR2 FQGNSA come from the germline V gene. The CDR3 is made up of 15 amino acids. With 0 bases removed from V and 2 bases from J, the gap between germline ends came to 8 bases.

This clonotype was counted only a few times. The chain carries TRBV20-1 and TRBJ2-3; D may be TRBD1 (5 bases). The CDR3 extends over 13 amino acids. Germline loops: CDR1 DFQATT, CDR2 SNEGSKA (reference sequence). Trimming took off 0 bases at V and 3 bases at J, with 7 bases between the two ends. As DNA, the CDR3 is TGCAGTGCTAGAGACCCAGGGACAGATACGCAGTATTTT. Amino acid sequence: CSARDPGTDTQYF.

The chain recombines TRBV20-1 with TRBJ1-1; TRBD1 might be the D (6 bases). The CDR3 runs 13 residues. V was trimmed by 5 bases and J by 1 base, leaving 11 bases between them. Germline CDR1 DFQATT, CDR2 SNEGSKA (reference sequence). DNA for the CDR3: TGCAGTGCTTCGACAGGAAGGAACACTGAAGCTTTCTTT. Translating it yields CSASTGRNTEAFF.

The chain joins TRBV5-1 to TRBJ2-5; possibly TRBD2 for D (5 bases). Trimming cost V 4 bases and J 2 bases, with 12 bases left between them. The CDR3 length is 14 residues. The germline V gene has CDR1 SGHRS and CDR2 YFSETQ. CDR3 in amino acids: CASSLVGNQETQYF. Here the CDR3 DNA reads TGCGCCAGCAGCCTGGTCGGGAATCAAGAGACCCAGTACTTC.

By share of the sample, this clonotype is large (0.1 to 1%). The J gene is TRBJ2-7, the V gene TRBV20-1, with TRBD1 as a possible D gene (6 bases). Germline-derived CDR1 and CDR2 are DFQATT and SNEGSKA (reference sequence). The CDR3 contains 14 residues. Between the trimmed V and J ends, which lost 1 base and 0 bases, there was a span of 10 bases. This CDR3 is CSARGGQSSYEQYF. Here the CDR3 DNA reads TGCAGTGCTAGAGGCGGACAGAGCTCCTACGAGCAGTACTTC.